This T cell receptor (beta chain) was identified during a study of beta chain features in type 1 diabetes listed by TCRdb under 2018. Study-level background: Patients and healthy donors did not differ in mean age, gender distribution, total cell number or subset yield. A total of 85 million to 140 million sorted cells were examined across all samples, and a strong correlation was observed between cell number per subset and RNA yield. The study compared the TCRB repertoires of sorted circulating CD4+ T cell subsets in recently diagnosed type 1 diabetes patients with those in matched healthy donors. Regulatory and stem cell-like memory subsets were isolated from only 8 patients and about eight healthy donors, whereas naive and central memory subsets came from all 30 or so donors. Broad study findings and their caveats: Patients with type 1 diabetes made fewer insertions and deleted more nucleotides at VDJ recombination sites, implying thymic rearrangement abnormalities. Only small numbers of individuals were included in the HLA sub-analyses, which left unresolved whether HLA type had any influence on TCRB rearrangement. The naive, central memory and regulatory TCRB repertoires appeared to resemble one another more closely among patients than among healthy donors. Sequencing cDNA rather than genomic DNA could over-represent highly expressing activated cells, although activation and CD3 levels did not differ between groups. A moderate but significant shortening of TCRB CDR3 length was observed in type 1 diabetes patients in all four CD4+ subsets. Shorter templates might be favored by PCR, yet because patient and control samples were amplified and corrected together, any such skew would affect both groups equally.

CDR1 and CDR2 (SGHTA, FQGNSA) derive from the germline V gene. Trimming removed 3 bases from V and 0 bases from J, leaving 9 bases between the germline ends. Including the terminal cysteine and phenylalanine, the CDR3 comprises 14 residues. Just CDR3 DNA is preserved here, 42 bases in frame from base 1. This clone was observed once. Its antigen is unknown. Qualities for individual bases were not recorded, and no much larger clone is one base off. The High Capacity cDNA Reverse Transcription Kit was used to reverse transcribe all of the isolated RNA, meaning that expressed TCRB transcripts were what got sequenced. Deep immunoSEQ sequencing was applied to naive, central memory and regulatory T cell samples, giving an average of about 3.6 million total reads per sample. Sorted cells were lysed in RLT buffer, and RNA was extracted using DNase-treated RNeasy Micro or Mini kits according to cell number. To prevent cross-contamination, each cell subset was processed individually, whereas patient and healthy donor samples were processed jointly. The immunoSEQ multiplex PCR was used to amplify TCRB sequences from cDNA, yielding 87-bp fragments that span the CDR3 region. The amplicons were sequenced using the Illumina HiSeq platform. The source study handled its data this way. Synthetic template baselines were used to correct PCR bias computationally, reads within Hamming distance 2 were collapsed, and singletons that could not be merged were discarded. Reads were aligned to IMGT to assign V, D and J genes, CDR3 length, and insertions or deletions at six rearrangement sites. Within each subset, clonotype counts were normalized to sorted cell number, after which true diversity and Gini coefficients were computed with the tcR R package. Repertoire sharing was quantified using the overlap coefficient calculated on TCRB nucleotide sequences. The source is immuneACCESS, and TCRdb retained only in-frame sequences with V and J called. Part of the clones is not carried over; for the studies checked, unresolved V genes explain less than half of this, and the remainder is unexplained. V, J and clone size derive from that table, while D and trimming were established from the DNA sequence. The sample table holds roughly 180,000 clones, of which 7.5% to 8.5% were seen once. Roughly 0.5% of the sample is held by the ten biggest clonotypes.

From each donor, a single peripheral blood sample of 90 to 150 mL on average was drawn into heparinised tubes. A BD FACSAria II was used to sort naive, central memory, regulatory and stem cell-like memory CD4+ T cells with a panel that included CD45RO, CCR7, CD25, CD127, CD95 and CD27. Purity was above 95% for every sorted population. PBMCs were separated immediately by Lymphoprep density gradient centrifugation and were stained directly, without being cultured. So that batch effects would be minimized, each experiment stained and sorted samples in pairs, pairing one healthy donor with one patient.

Input material: central memory CD4+ T cells from blood. Rearrangement joined TRBV7-2 to TRBJ2-7, with a weak D call of TRBD1 (5 bases match). This clonotype originated in a man between 18 and 29 years old with type 1 diabetes. The DNA is TGTGCCAGCAGCTTCGACAGAAACTCCTACGAGCAGTACTTC. The translation is CASSFDRNSYEQYF. Reference TRBV7-2 and TRBJ2-7 genes cover what lies past the CDR3, so the full variable domain is GAGVSQSPSNKVTEKGKDVELRCDPISGHTALYWYRQSLGQGLEFLIYFQGNSAPDKSGLPSDRFSAERTGGSVSTLTIQRTQQEDSAVYLCASSFDRNSYEQYFGPGTRLTVT.